These T cell receptor beta chains were read from a single sample in a study of shared clonotypes between healthy human individuals. Using immunoSEQ multiplex PCR, the repertoire was profiled, and TCRdb retains in-frame clones only, with some absent. The sample holds under 1,100,000 clones, around 75% seen once. The sequenced sample was memory CD4+ T cells sorted from blood. The receptor source for this set is a man younger than 35 in good health. Both conserved end residues are part of each CDR3. The order of the fields is J gene, V gene, D gene, clone size, CDR3 protein, CDR3 DNA. D genes are given only for firm matches. Clone size, where shown, is once, few, many, or a class for clones that have expanded.

TRBJ2-2 | TRBV6-5 | NA | NA | CASSLQGTGELFF | TGTGCCAGCAGCCTACAGGGCACCGGGGAGCTGTTTTTT
TRBJ2-7 | TRBV5-6 | TRBD2 | few | CASSLTSGSEQYF | TGTGCCAGCAGCTTGACTAGCGGGAGCGAGCAGTACTTC
TRBJ1-2 | TRBV14 | NA | NA | CASSRLGQSRYGYTF | TGTGCCAGCAGCCGCCTCGGCCAGTCCCGCTATGGCTACACCTTC
TRBJ2-7 | TRBV21-1 | NA | NA | CASSKEEKPGTNYEQYF | TGTGCCAGCAGCAAAGAAGAGAAGCCAGGGACCAACTACGAGCAGTACTTC
TRBJ2-7 | TRBV7-2 | TRBD2 | NA | CASSQGTNSYEQYF | TGTGCCAGCAGCCAAGGGACTAACTCCTACGAGCAGTACTTC
TRBJ2-3 | TRBV11-2 | NA | NA | CASSFTGLADTQYF | TGTGCCAGCAGCTTTACGGGATTAGCGGATACGCAGTATTTT
TRBJ1-3 | TRBV7-2 | NA | NA | CASSLKTQGAGNTIYF | TGTGCCAGCAGCTTAAAGACCCAGGGAGCCGGAAACACCATATATTTT
TRBJ2-7 | TRBV11-2 | NA | NA | CASSLSVWDEQYF | TGTGCCAGCAGCTTATCGGTCTGGGATGAGCAGTACTTC
TRBJ2-7 | TRBV29-1 | NA | NA | CSVEVGLGGEQYF | TGCAGCGTTGAAGTCGGCCTAGGGGGAGAGCAGTACTTC
TRBJ2-7 | TRBV29-1 | TRBD1 | NA | CSVLRQGAVEQYF | TGCAGCGTTCTTAGACAGGGGGCGGTCGAGCAGTACTTC
TRBJ2-1 | TRBV6-1 | TRBD2 | NA | CASSEAAGLAGAGNEQFF | TGTGCCAGCAGTGAAGCCGCGGGACTAGCGGGGGCAGGGAATGAGCAGTTCTTC
TRBJ1-2 | TRBV6-5 | NA | once | CASSYPDRTAGYTF | TGTGCCAGCAGTTACCCCGACCGGACAGCTGGCTACACCTTC